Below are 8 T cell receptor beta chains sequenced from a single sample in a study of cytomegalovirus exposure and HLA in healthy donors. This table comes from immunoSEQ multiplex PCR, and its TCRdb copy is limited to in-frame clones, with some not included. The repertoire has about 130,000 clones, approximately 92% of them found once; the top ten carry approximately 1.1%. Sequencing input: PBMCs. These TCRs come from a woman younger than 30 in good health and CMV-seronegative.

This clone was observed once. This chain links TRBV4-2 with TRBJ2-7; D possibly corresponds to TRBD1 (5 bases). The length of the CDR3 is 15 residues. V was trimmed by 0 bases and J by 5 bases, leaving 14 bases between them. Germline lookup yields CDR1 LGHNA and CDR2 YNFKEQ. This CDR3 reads CASSQELSRGDEQYF. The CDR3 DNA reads TGTGCCAGCAGCCAAGAACTTAGTAGGGGTGACGAGCAGTACTTC.

CDR3 amino acids: CASSFPQETQYF. The CDR3 coding sequence is TGTGCCAGCAGCTTTCCGCAAGAGACCCAGTACTTC. This chain connects TRBV5-6 to TRBJ2-5, with D unresolved. The CDR3 contains 12 residues. Germline-derived CDR1 and CDR2 are SGHDT and YYEEEE. Between the trimmed V and J ends, which lost 2 bases and 2 bases, there was a span of 4 bases.

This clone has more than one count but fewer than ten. CDR3 in DNA: TGTGCCAGCAGCGTACCAGGGTTGGTCTACGAGCAGTACGTC. Translating it yields CASSVPGLVYEQYV. V is TRBV6-1 and J is TRBJ2-7; TRBD1 is a possible D gene (5 bases). The length of the CDR3 is 14 residues. Germline CDR1 is MNHNS and CDR2 is SASEGT. V lost 6 bases, J lost 3 bases, and 15 bases lay in between.

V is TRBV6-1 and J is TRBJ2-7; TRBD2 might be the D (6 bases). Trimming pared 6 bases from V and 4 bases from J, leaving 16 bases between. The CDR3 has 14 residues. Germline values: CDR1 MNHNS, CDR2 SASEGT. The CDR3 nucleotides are TGTGCCAGCAGGCGGGACTCAACGGGTTACGAGCAGTACTTC. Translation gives CASRRDSTGYEQYF.

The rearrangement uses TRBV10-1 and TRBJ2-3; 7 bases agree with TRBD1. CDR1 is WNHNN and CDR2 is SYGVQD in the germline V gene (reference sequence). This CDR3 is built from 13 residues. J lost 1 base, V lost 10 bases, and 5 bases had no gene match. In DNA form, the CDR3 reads TGCGCCACCGGGACAGATGGCACAGATACGCAGTATTTT. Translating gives CATGTDGTDTQYF.

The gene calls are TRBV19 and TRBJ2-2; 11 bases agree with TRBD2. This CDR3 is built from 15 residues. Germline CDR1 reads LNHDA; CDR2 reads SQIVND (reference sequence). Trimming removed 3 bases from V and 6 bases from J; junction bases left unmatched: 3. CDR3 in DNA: TGTGCCAGTAGTATTAGCGGGAGGGCCTCCGGGGAGCTGTTTTTT. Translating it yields CASSISGRASGELFF.

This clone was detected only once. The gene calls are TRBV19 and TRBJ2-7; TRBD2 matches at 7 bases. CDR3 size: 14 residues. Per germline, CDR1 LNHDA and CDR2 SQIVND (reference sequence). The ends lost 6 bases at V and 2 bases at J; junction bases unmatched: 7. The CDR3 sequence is CASSTGGSAYEQYF. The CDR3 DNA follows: TGTGCCAGTAGCACGGGGGGATCTGCCTACGAGCAGTACTTC.

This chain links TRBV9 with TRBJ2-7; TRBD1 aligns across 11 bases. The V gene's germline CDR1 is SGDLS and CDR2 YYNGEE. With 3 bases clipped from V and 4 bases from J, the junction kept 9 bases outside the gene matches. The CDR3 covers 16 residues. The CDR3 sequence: CASSGKPGQGVYEQYF. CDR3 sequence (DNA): TGTGCCAGCAGCGGGAAGCCGGGACAGGGGGTTTACGAGCAGTACTTC.